A selection of T cell receptor beta chains follows, all from one sample in a study of CD8+ T cells in alopecia areata. This table comes from immunoSEQ multiplex PCR, and its TCRdb copy is limited to in-frame clones, with some not included. The table records just over 150,000 clones, about 50% of them present only once. This specimen was CD8+ T cells sorted from blood, taken at week 0. The receptors originated from a human donor with alopecia areata. Both conserved end residues are part of each CDR3.

v_call,j_call,cdr3_aa
TRBV4-3,TRBJ2-7,CASSQGLAGGYEQYF
TRBV27,TRBJ2-1,CASSSSSGGYNEQFF
TRBV20-1,TRBJ2-7,CSARTGGEQYF
TRBV10-3,TRBJ2-1,CAIRLAVDNEQFF
TRBV4-1,TRBJ1-4,CASSQEPNRRDSYNEKLFF
TRBV4-3,TRBJ2-7,CASSQEWAGGNEQYF
TRBV6-5,TRBJ2-7,CASSYAGAYEQYF
TRBV30,TRBJ2-7,CAWSGGQGAYEQYF
TRBV4-3,TRBJ1-6,CASSQRKGASPLHF
TRBV29-1,TRBJ1-6,CSVYHRGPHLPLHF
TRBV6-1,TRBJ2-3,CASSDQTSTDTQYF
TRBV7-6,TRBJ2-5,CASSQSGGQETQYF
TRBV11-2,TRBJ1-4,CASSRTGNEKLFF
TRBV29-1,TRBJ1-2,CSVEEYGQRGYTF
TRBV5-6,TRBJ2-3,CASSLELSRTDTQYF
TRBV27,TRBJ1-2,CASSLGYDGYTF
TRBV4-3,TRBJ2-7,CASSQDRSSTYEQYF
TRBV27,TRBJ1-2,CASSPSVGDRNYGYTF
TRBV7-2,TRBJ2-3,CASSLEGSTDTQYF
TRBV19,TRBJ1-1,CASRRQEVAFF
TRBV6-5,TRBJ1-1,CASSYRQGGTEAFF
TRBV29-1,TRBJ2-3,CSVDTSGPRTDTQYF
TRBV7-9,TRBJ2-1,CASSFPSRGSSYNEQFF
TRBV7-6,TRBJ2-5,CASSPGQDVQETQYF
TRBV19,TRBJ2-1,CASSIKVDEQFF
TRBV5-6,TRBJ1-1,CASSLRSGNTEAFF
TRBV2,TRBJ1-1,CARREENTEAFF
TRBV4-3,TRBJ2-7,CASSQGLRGIYEQYF
TRBV9,TRBJ2-5,CASSVGAVQETQYF
TRBV27,TRBJ1-6,CASSSGGNSPLHF
TRBV7-9,TRBJ1-1,CASSFKASGTEAFF
TRBV7-7,TRBJ2-3,CASSLDHEDTQYF
TRBV9,TRBJ2-1,CASSVEFKGFEQFF
TRBV29-1,TRBJ2-2,CSALGTSLNTGELFF
TRBV29-1,TRBJ2-6,CSVRGSDYSGANVLTF
TRBV29-1,TRBJ2-7,CSVVLAGGTYEQYF